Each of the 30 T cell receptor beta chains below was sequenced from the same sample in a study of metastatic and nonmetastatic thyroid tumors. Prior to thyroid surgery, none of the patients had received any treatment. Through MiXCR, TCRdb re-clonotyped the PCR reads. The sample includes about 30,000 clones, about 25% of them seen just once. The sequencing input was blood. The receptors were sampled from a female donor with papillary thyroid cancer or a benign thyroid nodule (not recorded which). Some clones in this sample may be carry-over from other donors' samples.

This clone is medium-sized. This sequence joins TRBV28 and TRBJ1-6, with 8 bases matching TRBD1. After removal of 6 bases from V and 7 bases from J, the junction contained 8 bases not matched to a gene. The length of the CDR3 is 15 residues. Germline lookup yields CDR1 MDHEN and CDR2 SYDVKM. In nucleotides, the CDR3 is TGTGCCAGCAGACCCTCGACAGGGGTAAATTCACCCCTCCACTTT. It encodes CASRPSTGVNSPLHF.

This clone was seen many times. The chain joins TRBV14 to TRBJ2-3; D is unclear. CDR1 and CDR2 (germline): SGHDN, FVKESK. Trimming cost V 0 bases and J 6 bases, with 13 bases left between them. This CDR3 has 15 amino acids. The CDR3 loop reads CASSQDWQERDTQYF. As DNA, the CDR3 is TGTGCCAGCAGCCAAGATTGGCAAGAGAGGGATACGCAGTATTTT.

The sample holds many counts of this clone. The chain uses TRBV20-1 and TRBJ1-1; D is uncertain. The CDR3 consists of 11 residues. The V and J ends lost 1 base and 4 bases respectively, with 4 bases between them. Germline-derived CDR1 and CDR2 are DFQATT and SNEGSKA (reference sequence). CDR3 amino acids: CSARVPTEAFF. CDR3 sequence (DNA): TGCAGTGCTAGAGTTCCCACTGAAGCTTTCTTT.

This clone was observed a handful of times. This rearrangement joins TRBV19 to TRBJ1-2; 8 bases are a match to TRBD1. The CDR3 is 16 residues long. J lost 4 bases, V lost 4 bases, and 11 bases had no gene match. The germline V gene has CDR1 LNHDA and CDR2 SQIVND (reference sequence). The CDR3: CASSTRTGLNPYGYTF. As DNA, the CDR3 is TGTGCCAGTAGTACGCGGACAGGGCTAAACCCCTATGGCTACACCTTC.

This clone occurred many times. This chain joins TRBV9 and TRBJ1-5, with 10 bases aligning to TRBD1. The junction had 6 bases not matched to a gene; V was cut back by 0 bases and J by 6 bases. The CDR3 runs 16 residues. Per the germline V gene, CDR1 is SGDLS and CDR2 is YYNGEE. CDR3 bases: TGTGCCAGCAGCGTAGAGGACAGGGGGTTTGTTCAGCCCCAGCATTTT. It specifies CASSVEDRGFVQPQHF.

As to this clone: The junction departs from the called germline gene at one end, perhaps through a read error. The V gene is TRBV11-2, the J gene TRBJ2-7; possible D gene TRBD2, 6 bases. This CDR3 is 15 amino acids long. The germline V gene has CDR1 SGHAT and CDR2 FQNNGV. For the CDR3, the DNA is TGTGCCATCAGCTTAGTGCTGGGAGGATACTCCGAGCAGTACTTC. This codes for CAISLVLGGYSEQYF.

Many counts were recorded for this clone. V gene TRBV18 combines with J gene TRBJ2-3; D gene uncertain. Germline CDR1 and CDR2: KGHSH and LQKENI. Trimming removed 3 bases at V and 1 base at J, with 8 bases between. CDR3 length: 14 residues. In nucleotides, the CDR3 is TGTGCCAGCTCACCTCCTACCGGCACAGATACGCAGTATTTT. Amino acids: CASSPPTGTDTQYF.

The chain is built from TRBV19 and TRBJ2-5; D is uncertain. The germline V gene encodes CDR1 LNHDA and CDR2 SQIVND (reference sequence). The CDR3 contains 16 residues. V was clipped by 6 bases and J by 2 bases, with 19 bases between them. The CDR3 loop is CASRRTAHLIQETQYF. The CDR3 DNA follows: TGTGCCAGTAGGAGAACTGCACATTTAATACAAGAGACCCAGTACTTC.

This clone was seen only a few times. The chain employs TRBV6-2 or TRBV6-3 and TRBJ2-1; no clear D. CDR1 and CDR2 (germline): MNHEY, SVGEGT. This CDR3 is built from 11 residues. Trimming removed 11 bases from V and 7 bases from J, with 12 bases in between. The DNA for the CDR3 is TGTGCCGGCGGCTACGTAAATGAGCAGTTCTTC. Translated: CAGGYVNEQFF.

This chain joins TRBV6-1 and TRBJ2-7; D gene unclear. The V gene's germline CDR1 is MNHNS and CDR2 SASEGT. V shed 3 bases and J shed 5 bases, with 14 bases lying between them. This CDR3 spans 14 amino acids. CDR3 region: CASSESAEKDEQYF. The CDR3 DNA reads TGTGCCAGCAGTGAGTCGGCCGAAAAGGACGAGCAGTACTTC.

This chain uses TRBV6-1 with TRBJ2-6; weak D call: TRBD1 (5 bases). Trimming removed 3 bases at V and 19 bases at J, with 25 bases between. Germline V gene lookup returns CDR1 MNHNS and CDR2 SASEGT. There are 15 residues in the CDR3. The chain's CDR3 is CASSDRGSGANVRTF. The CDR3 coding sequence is TGTGCCAGCAGTGACCGTGGATCTGGGGCCAACGTCCGTACTTTC.

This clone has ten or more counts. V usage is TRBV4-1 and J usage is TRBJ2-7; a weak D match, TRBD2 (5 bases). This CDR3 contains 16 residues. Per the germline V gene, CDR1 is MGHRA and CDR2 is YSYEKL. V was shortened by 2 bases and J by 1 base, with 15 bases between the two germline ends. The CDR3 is CASSQPGSPLSYEQYF. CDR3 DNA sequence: TGCGCCAGCAGCCAACCTGGGAGTCCCCTTTCCTACGAGCAGTACTTC.

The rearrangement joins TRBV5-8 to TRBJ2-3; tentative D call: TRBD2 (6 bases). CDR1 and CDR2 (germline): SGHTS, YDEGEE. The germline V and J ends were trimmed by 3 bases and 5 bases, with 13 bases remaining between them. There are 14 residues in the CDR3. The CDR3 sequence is CASSSHGGGDTQYF. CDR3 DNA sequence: TGTGCCAGCAGCTCCCACGGGGGTGGAGATACGCAGTATTTT.

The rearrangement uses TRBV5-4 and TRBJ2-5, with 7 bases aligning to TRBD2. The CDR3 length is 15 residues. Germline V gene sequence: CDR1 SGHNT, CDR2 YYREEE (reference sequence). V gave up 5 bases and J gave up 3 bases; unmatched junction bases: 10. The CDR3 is CASSLRLAGEETQYF. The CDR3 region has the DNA TGTGCCAGCAGTCTAAGACTAGCCGGAGAAGAGACCCAGTACTTC. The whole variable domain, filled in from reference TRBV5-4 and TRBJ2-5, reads ETGVTQSPTHLIKTRGQQVTLRCSSQSGHNTVSWYQQALGQGPQFIFQYYREEENGRGNFPPRFSGLQFPNYSSELNVNALELDDSALYLCASSLRLAGEETQYFGPGTRLLVL.

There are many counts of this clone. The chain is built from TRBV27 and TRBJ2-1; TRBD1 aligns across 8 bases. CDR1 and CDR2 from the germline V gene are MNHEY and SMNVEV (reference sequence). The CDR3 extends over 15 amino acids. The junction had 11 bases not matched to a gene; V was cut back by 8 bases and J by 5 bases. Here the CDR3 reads CASRFLDRENNEQFF. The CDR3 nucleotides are TGTGCCAGCCGATTTTTGGACAGGGAGAACAATGAGCAGTTCTTC.

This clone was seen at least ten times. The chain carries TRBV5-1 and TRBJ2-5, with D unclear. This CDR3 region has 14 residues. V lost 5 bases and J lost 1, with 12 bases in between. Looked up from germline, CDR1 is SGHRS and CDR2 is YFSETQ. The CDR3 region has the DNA TGCGCCAGCAGGATGGATCCAGCCCAAGAGACCCAGTACTTC. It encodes CASRMDPAQETQYF.

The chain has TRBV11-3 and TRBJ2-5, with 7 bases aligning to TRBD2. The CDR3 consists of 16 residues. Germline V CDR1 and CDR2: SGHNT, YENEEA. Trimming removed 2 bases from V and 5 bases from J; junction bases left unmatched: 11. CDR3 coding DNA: TGTGCCAGCAGCTTAAGCGCGGGAGTGCCGTGGGAGACCCAGTACTTC. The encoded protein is CASSLSAGVPWETQYF. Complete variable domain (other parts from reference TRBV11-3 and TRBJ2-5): EAGVVQSPRYKIIEKKQPVAFWCNPISGHNTLYWYLQNLGQGPELLIRYENEEAVDDSQLPKDRFSAERLKGVDSTLKIQPAELGDSAVYLCASSLSAGVPWETQYFGPGTRLLVL.

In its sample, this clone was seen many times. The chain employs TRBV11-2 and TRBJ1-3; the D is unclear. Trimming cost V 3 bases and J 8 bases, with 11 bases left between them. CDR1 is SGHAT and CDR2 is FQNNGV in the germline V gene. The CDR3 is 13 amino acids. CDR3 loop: CASSFIQSHTIYF. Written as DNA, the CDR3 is TGTGCCAGCAGCTTTATACAGAGTCACACCATATATTTT. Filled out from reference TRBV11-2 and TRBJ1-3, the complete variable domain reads EAGVAQSPRYKIIEKRQSVAFWCNPISGHATLYWYQQILGQGPKLLIQFQNNGVVDDSQLPKDRFSAERLKGVDSTLKIQPAKLEDSAVYLCASSFIQSHTIYFGEGSWLTVV.

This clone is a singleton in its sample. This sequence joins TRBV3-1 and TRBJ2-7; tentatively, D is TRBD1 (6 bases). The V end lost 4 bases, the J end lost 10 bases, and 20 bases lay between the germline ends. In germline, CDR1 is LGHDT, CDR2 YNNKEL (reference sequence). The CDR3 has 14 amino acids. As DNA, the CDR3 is TGTGCCAGCAGCCCCCGACAGGTGGCGGATGATCAGTACTTC. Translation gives CASSPRQVADDQYF.

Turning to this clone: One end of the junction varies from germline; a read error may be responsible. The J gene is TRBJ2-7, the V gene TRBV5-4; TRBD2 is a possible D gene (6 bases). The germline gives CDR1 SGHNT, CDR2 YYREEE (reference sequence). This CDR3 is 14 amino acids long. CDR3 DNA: TGCGCCAGCAGCCCCGGGACTCGCTTCTACGAGCAGTACTTC. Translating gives CASSPGTRFYEQYF.

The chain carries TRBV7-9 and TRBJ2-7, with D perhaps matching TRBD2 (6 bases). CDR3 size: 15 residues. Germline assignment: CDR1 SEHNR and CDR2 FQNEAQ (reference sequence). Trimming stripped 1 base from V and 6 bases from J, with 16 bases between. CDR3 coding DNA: TGTGCCAGCAGCTTAGGGGCGGGGCTGAGAAGCGAGCAGTACTTC. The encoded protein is CASSLGAGLRSEQYF.

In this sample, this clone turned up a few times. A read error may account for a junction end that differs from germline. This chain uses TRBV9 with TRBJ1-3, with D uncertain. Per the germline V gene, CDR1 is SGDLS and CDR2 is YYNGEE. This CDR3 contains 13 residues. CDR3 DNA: TGTGCCAGCAGCTCCGGGAACTCAAACACCAGATATTTT. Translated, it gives CASSSGNSNTRYF.

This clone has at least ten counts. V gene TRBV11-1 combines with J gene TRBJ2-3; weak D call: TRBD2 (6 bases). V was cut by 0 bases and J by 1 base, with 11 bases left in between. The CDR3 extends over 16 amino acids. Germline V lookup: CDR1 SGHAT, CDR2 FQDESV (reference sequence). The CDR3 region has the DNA TGTGCCAGCAGCTTAGCGAGGGCTAGCGGCACAGATACGCAGTATTTT. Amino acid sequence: CASSLARASGTDTQYF.

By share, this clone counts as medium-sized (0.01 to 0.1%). The CDR3 DNA is TGTGCCAGCAGTTCCGACAGACCCAACACCGGGGAGCTGTTTTTT. This sequence encodes CASSSDRPNTGELFF. The V and J genes are TRBV6-1 and TRBJ2-2, with a weak D call TRBD1 (5 bases). CDR1 is MNHNS and CDR2 is SASEGT in the germline V gene. The V end lost 5 bases, the J end lost 2 bases, and 12 bases lay between the germline ends. The CDR3 is made up of 15 amino acids.

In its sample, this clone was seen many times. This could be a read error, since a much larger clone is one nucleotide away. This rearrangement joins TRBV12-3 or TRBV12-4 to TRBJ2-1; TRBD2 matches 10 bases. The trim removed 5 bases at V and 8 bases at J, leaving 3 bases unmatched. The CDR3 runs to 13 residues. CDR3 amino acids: CASSISGGDEQFF. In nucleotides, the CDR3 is TGTGCCAGCAGTATCAGCGGGGGGGATGAGCAGTTCTTC.

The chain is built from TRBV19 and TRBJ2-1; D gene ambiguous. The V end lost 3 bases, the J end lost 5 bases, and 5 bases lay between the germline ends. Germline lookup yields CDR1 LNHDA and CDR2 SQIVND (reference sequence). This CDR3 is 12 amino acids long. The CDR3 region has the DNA TGTGCCAGTAGTATTGGTAACAATGAGCAGTTCTTC. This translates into CASSIGNNEQFF.

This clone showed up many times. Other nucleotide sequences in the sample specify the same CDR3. For the CDR3, the DNA is TGTGCCAGCAGCCAAGATCGAGCGGGGGCGGACACTGAAGCTTTCTTT. Encoded protein: CASSQDRAGADTEAFF. The V and J genes are TRBV14 and TRBJ1-1, with D perhaps TRBD1 (6 bases). The CDR3 is 16 residues long. Trimming shortened V by 0 bases and J by 3 bases, and 14 bases separated the two germline ends. Per the germline V gene, CDR1 is SGHDN and CDR2 is FVKESK.

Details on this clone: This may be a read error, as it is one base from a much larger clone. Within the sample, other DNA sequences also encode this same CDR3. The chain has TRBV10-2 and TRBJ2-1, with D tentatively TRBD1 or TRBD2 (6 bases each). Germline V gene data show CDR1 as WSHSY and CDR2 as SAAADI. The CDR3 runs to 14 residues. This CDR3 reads CASSELAGGNEQFF. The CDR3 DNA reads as TGCGCAAGCAGTGAACTAGCCGGGGGCAATGAGCAATTCTTC.

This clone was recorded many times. The CDR3 DNA sequence: TGCAGTGCTAGAGACCCCCGTTCGAACACCGGGGAGCTGTTTTTT. Translated: CSARDPRSNTGELFF. The chain couples TRBV20-1 to TRBJ2-2; D is unresolved. The ends were cut back, 0 bases at V and 0 bases at J, with 8 bases in the middle. This CDR3 region has 15 residues. In germline, CDR1 is DFQATT, CDR2 SNEGSKA (reference sequence).

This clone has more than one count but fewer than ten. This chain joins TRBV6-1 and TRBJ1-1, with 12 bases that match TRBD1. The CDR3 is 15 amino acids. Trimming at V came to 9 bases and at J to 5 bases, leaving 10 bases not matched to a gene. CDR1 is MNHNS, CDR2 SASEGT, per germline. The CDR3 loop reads CASHPGQGAETEAFF. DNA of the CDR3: TGTGCCAGTCATCCGGGACAGGGGGCCGAGACTGAAGCTTTCTTT.